This record covers a single T cell receptor beta chain. The target antigen is unknown. Trimming stripped 6 bases from V and 2 bases from J, with 16 bases between. The CDR3 covers 16 residues. The germline gives CDR1 MDHEN, CDR2 SYDVKM. This sample stems from a study of CD8+ T cells in alopecia areata. Sequencing used cDNA as its template, made by extracting RNA and reverse transcribing it. Method: immunoSEQ multiplex PCR; TCRdb's copy keeps in-frame clones and lacks some. The table records about 97,000 clones, 55% to 75% of them present only once. Study-wide findings and caveats: Alphabeta T cells residing in normal skin are also sequenced in scalp samples. Lesional scalp displayed greater clonality than normal scalp, most notably in alopecia totalis/universalis.

Treatment specified: oral pan-JAK inhibitor, 5-10 mg twice daily. The authors sorted CD4+ and CD8+ T cells from PBMCs. The chain carries TRBV28 and TRBJ1-4; possibly TRBD1 for D (6 bases). The sequenced sample was CD8+ T cells sorted from blood, obtained between weeks 55 and 70, from a patient treated with tofacitinib. This TCR came from a human donor with alopecia areata. The CDR3 loop is CASSYHRVWTNEKLFF. The CDR3 DNA follows: TGTGCCAGCAGCTACCACAGGGTTTGGACTAATGAAAAACTGTTTTTT. Full variable domain (remainder filled in from reference TRBV28 and TRBJ1-4): DVKVTQSSRYLVKRTGEKVFLECVQDMDHENMFWYRQDPGLGLRLIYFSYDVKMKEKGDIPEGYSVSREKKERFSLILESASTNQTSMYLCASSYHRVWTNEKLFFGSGTQLSVL.